This T cell receptor (beta chain) was recovered during a study of tumor-infiltrating lymphocytes in primary liver carcinoma. Both RNA and DNA were isolated together from 20-30 mg of bulk tissue that had not been sorted. Germline V CDR1 and CDR2: MDHEN, SYDVKM. The CDR3 is made up of 14 amino acids. Trimming took 10 bases from V and 2 from J, leaving 17 bases between them. From about 530 ng total RNA, TCR beta cDNA was generated with a primer in the constant region. Researchers made the TCR beta libraries by running three nested multiplex PCR rounds with slightly modified ARM-PCR. Use of TRBV1-TRBV30 forward primers with a C-beta reverse primer characterized the first two PCR rounds, which lasted ten to eleven cycles each. Using its own MiXCR run on the multiplex PCR reads, TCRdb lists one record per CDR3 protein. Among over 95,000 distinct CDR3 sequences listed, roughly 69% were seen once.

The sequenced sample consisted of liver tumor tissue from sampling region 5. Subset here: tumor region T5, tumor centre. J is TRBJ1-2 and V is TRBV28; unclear D gene. This receptor was identified in a woman aged 55-75 years with primary liver carcinoma and hepatitis B virus infection. This CDR3 reads CANNLLNKNYGYTF. The CDR3 DNA sequence: TGTGCCAACAATTTACTCAACAAGAACTATGGCTACACCTTC.